The subject of this entry is one T cell receptor (beta chain). Antigen specificity is unknown. The data were taken from a study of siplizumab effects on memory and regulatory T cells. Broader study findings: Tracing alloreactive clones into unstimulated subsets worked for only a minor fraction of them. The study found that siplizumab significantly reduced alloreactive sequences traceable to unstimulated CD4+ memory cells.

Sequencing was performed with immunoSEQ multiplex PCR; in TCRdb, only in-frame clones are kept and a portion is missing. The sample yields some 120,000 clones, 80% to 95% seen once. V lost 3 bases and J lost 2; bases outside the gene matches: 5. This CDR3 has 16 residues. Per germline, CDR1 SGHVS and CDR2 FNYEAQ. The source is a human donor in good health. V and J are TRBV7-6 and TRBJ2-2, with 8 nucleotides matching TRBD2. Sequences were obtained from non-Treg CD4+ T cells sorted from blood. The DNA of the CDR3 is TGTGCCAGCAGCTTCGGGGGGGGTGATAACACCGGGGAGCTGTTTTTT. Translated, it gives CASSFGGGDNTGELFF. Full variable domain (missing parts from reference TRBV7-6 and TRBJ2-2): GAGVSQSPRYKVTKRGQDVALRCDPISGHVSLYWYRQALGQGPEFLTYFNYEAQQDKSGLPNDRFSAERPEGSISTLTIQRTEQRDSAMYRCASSFGGGDNTGELFFGEGSRLTVL.